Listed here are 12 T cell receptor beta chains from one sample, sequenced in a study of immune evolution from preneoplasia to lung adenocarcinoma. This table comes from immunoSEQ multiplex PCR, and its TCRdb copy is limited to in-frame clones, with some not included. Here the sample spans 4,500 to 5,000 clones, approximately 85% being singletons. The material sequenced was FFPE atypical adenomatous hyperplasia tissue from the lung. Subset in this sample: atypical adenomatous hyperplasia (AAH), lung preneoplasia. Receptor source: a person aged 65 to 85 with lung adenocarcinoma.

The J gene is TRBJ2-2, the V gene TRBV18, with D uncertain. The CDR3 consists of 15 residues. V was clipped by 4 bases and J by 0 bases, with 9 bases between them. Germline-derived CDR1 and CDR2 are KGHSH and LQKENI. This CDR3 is CASSRRVANTGELFF. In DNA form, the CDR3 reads TGTGCCAGCTCACGTCGGGTTGCGAACACCGGGGAGCTGTTTTTT.

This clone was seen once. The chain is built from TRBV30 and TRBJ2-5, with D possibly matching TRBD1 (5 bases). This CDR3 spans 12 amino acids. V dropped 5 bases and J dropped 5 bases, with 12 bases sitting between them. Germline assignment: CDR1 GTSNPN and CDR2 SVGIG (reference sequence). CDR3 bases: TGTGCCTGGGCGACAGCAGTCGAGACCCAGTACTTC. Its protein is CAWATAVETQYF.

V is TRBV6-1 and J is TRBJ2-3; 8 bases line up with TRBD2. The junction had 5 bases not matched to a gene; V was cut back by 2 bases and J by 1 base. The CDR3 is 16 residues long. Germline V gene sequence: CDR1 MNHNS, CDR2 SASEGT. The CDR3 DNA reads TGTGCCAGCAGTGAAAAAGCGGGAGATGGCACAGATACGCAGTATTTT. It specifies CASSEKAGDGTDTQYF.

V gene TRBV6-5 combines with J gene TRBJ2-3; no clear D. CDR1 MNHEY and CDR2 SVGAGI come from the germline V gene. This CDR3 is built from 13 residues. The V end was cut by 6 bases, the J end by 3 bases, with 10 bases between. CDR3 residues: CASRYSVTDTQYF. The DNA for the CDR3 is TGTGCCAGCAGGTACAGCGTGACAGATACGCAGTATTTT.

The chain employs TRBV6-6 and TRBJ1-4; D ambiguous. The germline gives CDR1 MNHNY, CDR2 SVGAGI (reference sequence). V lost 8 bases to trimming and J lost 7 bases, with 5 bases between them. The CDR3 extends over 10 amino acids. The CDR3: CASLSEKLFF. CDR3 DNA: TGTGCCAGCTTATCTGAAAAACTGTTTTTT.

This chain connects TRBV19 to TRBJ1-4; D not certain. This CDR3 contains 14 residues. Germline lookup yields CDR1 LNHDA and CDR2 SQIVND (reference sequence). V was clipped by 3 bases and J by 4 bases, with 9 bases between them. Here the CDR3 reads CASSIGQINEKLFF. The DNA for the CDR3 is TGTGCCAGTAGTATCGGTCAGATTAATGAAAAACTGTTTTTT. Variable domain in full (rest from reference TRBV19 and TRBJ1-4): DGGITQSPKYLFRKEGQNVTLSCEQNLNHDAMYWYRQDPGQGLRLIYYSQIVNDFQKGDIAEGYSVSREKKESFPLTVTSAQKNPTAFYLCASSIGQINEKLFFGSGTQLSVL.

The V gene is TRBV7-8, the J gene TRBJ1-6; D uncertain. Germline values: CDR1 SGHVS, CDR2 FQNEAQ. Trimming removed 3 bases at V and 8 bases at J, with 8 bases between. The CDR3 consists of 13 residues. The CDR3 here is CASSFNNDSPLHF. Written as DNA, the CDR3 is TGTGCCAGCAGCTTTAACAATGATTCACCCCTCCACTTT.

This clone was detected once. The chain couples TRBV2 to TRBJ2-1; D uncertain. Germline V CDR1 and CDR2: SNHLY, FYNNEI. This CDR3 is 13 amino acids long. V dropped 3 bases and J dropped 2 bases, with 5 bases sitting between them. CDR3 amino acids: CASSETPYNEQFF. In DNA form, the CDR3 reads TGTGCCAGCAGTGAGACTCCCTACAATGAGCAGTTCTTC. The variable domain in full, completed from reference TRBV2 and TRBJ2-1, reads EPEVTQTPSHQVTQMGQEVILRCVPISNHLYFYWYRQILGQKVEFLVSFYNNEISEKSEIFDDQFSVERPDGSNFTLKIRSTKLEDSAMYFCASSETPYNEQFFGPGTRLTVL.

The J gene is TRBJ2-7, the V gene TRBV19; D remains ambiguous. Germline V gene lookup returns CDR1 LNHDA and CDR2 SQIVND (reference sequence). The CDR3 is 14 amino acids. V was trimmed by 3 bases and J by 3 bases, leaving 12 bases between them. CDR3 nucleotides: TGTGCCAGTAGTATCCAACACCCTAGCTACGAGCAGTACTTC. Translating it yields CASSIQHPSYEQYF.

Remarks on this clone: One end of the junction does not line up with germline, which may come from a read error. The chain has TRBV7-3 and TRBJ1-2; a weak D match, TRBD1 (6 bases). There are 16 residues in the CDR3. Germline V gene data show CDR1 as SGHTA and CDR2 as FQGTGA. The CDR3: CASSLTPMDSYYGYTF. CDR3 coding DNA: TGTGCCAGCAGCCTAACCCCTATGGACAGTTACTATGGCTACACCTTC.

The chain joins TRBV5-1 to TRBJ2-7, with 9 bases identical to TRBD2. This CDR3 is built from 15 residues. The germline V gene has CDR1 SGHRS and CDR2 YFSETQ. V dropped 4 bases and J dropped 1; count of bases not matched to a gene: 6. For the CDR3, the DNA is TGCGCCAGCAGCCCCTCCAGCGGGAGGTCCTACGAGCAGTACTTC. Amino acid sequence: CASSPSSGRSYEQYF.

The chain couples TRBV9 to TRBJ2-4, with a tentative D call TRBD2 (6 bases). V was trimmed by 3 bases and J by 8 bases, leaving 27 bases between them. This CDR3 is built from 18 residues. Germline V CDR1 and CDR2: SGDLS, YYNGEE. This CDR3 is CASSAGDDQDRAYDIQYF. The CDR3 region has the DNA TGTGCCAGCAGCGCGGGAGACGACCAGGACCGAGCATACGACATTCAGTACTTC.